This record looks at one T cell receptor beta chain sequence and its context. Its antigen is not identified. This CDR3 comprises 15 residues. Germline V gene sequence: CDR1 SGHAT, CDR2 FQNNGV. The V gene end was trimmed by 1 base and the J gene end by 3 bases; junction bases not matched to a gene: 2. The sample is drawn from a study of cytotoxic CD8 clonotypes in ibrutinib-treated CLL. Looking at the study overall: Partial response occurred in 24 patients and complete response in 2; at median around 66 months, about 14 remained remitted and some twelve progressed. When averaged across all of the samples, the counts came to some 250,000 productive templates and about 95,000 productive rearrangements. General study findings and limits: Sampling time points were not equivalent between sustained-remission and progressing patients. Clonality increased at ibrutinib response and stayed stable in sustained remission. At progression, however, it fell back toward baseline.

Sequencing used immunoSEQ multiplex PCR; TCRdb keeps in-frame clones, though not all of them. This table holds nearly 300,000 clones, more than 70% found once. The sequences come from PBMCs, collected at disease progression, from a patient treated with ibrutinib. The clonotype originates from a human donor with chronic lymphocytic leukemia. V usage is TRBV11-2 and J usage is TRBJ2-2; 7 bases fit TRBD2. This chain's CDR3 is CASSLVGGYTGELFF. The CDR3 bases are TGTGCCAGCAGCTTAGTCGGGGGGTACACCGGGGAGCTGTTTTTT. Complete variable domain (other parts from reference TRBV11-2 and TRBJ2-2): EAGVAQSPRYKIIEKRQSVAFWCNPISGHATLYWYQQILGQGPKLLIQFQNNGVVDDSQLPKDRFSAERLKGVDSTLKIQPAKLEDSAVYLCASSLVGGYTGELFFGEGSRLTVL.